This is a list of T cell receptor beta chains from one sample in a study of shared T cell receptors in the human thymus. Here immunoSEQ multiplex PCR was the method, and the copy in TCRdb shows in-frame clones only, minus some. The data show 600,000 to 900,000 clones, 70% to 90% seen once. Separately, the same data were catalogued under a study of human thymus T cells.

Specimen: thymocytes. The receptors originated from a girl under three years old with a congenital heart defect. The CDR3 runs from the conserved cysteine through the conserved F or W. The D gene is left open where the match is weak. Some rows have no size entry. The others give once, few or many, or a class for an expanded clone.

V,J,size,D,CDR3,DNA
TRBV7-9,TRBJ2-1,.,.,CASSPRLGEIGYEQFF,TGTGCCAGCAGCCCCCGCTTGGGCGAAATAGGCTATGAGCAGTTCTTC
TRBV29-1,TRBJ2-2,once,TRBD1,CSVRGDRGGGELFF,TGCAGCGTTAGGGGGGACAGGGGAGGCGGGGAGCTGTTTTTT
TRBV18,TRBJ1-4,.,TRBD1,CASSHGQGTGNEKLFF,TGTGCCAGCTCACACGGACAGGGAACGGGAAATGAAAAACTGTTTTTT
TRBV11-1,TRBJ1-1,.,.,CASSSRAPYTEAFF,TGTGCCAGCAGCTCCAGGGCACCTTACACTGAAGCTTTCTTT
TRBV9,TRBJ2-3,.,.,CASSVGIAGDTDTQYF,TGTGCCAGCAGCGTAGGAATCGCCGGTGATACAGATACGCAGTATTTT
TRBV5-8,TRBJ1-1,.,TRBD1,CASSLGQAVGEAFF,TGTGCCAGCAGCTTAGGACAGGCGGTCGGTGAAGCTTTCTTT
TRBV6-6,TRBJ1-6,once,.,CASSYSIPTLHF,TGTGCCAGCAGTTACTCGATACCTACCCTCCACTTT
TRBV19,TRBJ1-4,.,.,CASSRGRHEKLFF,TGTGCCAGTAGTCGGGGTCGTCATGAAAAACTGTTTTTT
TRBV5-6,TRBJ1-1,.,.,CASSPLRGGDRAFF,TGTGCCAGCAGCCCCTTGAGGGGGGGCGATAGGGCTTTCTTT
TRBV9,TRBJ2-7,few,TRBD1,CASSPKQGPTGEQYF,TGTGCCAGCAGCCCTAAACAGGGGCCGACAGGCGAGCAGTACTTC
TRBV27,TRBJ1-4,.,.,CASSPTVENEKLFF,TGTGCCAGCAGTCCGACGGTGGAGAATGAAAAACTGTTTTTT
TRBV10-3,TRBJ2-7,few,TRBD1,CAIHETGKDRAYEQYF,TGTGCCATCCACGAGACGGGGAAAGACAGGGCCTACGAGCAGTACTTC
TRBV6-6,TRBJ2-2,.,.,CASSPTGLANTGELFF,TGTGCCAGCAGCCCCACAGGCCTCGCGAACACCGGGGAGCTGTTTTTT
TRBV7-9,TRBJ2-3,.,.,CASSFSGGLSTDTQYF,TGTGCCAGCAGCTTTAGTGGGGGACTGAGCACAGATACGCAGTATTTT
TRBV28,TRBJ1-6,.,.,CASSPSTPVVSSYNSPLHF,TGTGCCAGCAGTCCCTCGACTCCAGTTGTCAGCTCCTATAATTCACCCCTCCACTTT
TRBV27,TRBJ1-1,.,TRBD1,CASSLKLGQGFQGMNTEAFF,TGTGCCAGCAGCCTCAAGCTGGGACAGGGTTTCCAAGGGATGAACACTGAAGCTTTCTTT
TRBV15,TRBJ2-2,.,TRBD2,CATSRVFGSGGRQDKFVNTGELFF,TGTGCCACCAGCAGAGTTTTTGGGTCGGGGGGGAGACAGGACAAGTTTGTGAACACCGGGGAGCTGTTTTTT
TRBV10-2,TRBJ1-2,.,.,CASRQEDFYGYTF,TGCGCCAGCAGGCAGGAGGATTTCTATGGCTACACCTTC
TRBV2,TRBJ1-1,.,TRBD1,CASRTGGDTEAFF,TGTGCCAGCAGAACAGGGGGGGACACTGAAGCTTTCTTT
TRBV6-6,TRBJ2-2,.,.,CASCRAGELFF,TGTGCCAGCTGCCGGGCCGGGGAGCTGTTTTTT
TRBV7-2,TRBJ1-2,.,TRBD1,CASSWGQGDYGYTF,TGTGCCAGCAGCTGGGGACAGGGGGACTATGGCTACACCTTC
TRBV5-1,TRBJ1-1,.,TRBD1,CASSTPTGGGMNTEAFF,TGCGCCAGCAGCACCCCAACAGGGGGCGGAATGAACACTGAAGCTTTCTTT
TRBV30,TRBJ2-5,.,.,CACFLPPSRETQYF,TGTGCCTGTTTTCTACCGCCCTCCCGGGAGACCCAGTACTTC
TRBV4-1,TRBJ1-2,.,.,CASSQGHLYGYTF,TGCGCCAGCAGCCAAGGGCATCTCTATGGCTACACCTTC
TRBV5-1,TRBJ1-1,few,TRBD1,CASSLGDRGAFF,TGCGCCAGCAGCCTAGGGGACAGAGGAGCTTTCTTT
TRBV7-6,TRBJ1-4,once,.,CASSQAQKLFF,TGTGCCAGCAGTCAGGCCCAAAAACTGTTTTTT
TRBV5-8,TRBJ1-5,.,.,CASSLMGSQGKVQPQHF,TGTGCCAGCAGCTTGATGGGGTCGCAGGGAAAAGTCCAGCCCCAGCATTTT
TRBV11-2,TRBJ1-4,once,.,CASSRDSYNEKLFF,TGTGCCAGCAGCAGAGACAGTTATAATGAAAAACTGTTTTTT
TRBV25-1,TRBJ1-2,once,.,CASSEAPQESNYGYTF,TGTGCCAGCAGTGAAGCCCCCCAGGAATCTAACTATGGCTACACCTTC
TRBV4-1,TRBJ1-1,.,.,CASSQDLVGGENTEAFF,TGCGCCAGCAGCCAAGATCTTGTTGGGGGGGAGAACACTGAAGCTTTCTTT
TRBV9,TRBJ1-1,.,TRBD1,CASSVTDRPMNTEAFF,TGTGCCAGCAGCGTAACGGACAGGCCGATGAACACTGAAGCTTTCTTT
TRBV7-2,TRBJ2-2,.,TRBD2,CASSSGTSGGVPGELFF,TGTGCCAGCAGCTCAGGGACTAGCGGGGGTGTCCCAGGGGAGCTGTTTTTT
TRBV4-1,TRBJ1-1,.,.,CASSQGLRGPTEAFF,TGCGCCAGCAGCCAAGGACTGCGGGGGCCCACTGAAGCTTTCTTT
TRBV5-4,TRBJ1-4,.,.,CASSWGTSTNEKLFF,TGTGCCAGCAGCTGGGGGACATCAACTAATGAAAAACTGTTTTTT
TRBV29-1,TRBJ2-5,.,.,CSLKSRTDGLQETQYF,TGCAGCTTAAAAAGCCGGACAGACGGACTTCAAGAGACCCAGTACTTC
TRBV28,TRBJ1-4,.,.,CASSWGTGNWELFF,TGTGCCAGCAGTTGGGGCACAGGGAATTGGGAACTGTTTTTT
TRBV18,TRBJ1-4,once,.,CASSPYGEKLFF,TGTGCCAGCTCACCTTACGGTGAAAAACTGTTTTTT
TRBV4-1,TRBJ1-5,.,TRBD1,CASSLGTGGQPQHF,TGCGCCAGCAGCCTGGGGACAGGGGGACAGCCCCAGCATTTT
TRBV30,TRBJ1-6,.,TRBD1,CAWKVEDRRNSPLHF,TGTGCCTGGAAGGTCGAGGACAGGAGGAATTCACCCCTCCACTTT
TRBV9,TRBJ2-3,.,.,CASSVDRVSTDTQYF,TGTGCCAGCAGCGTAGACAGGGTGAGCACAGATACGCAGTATTTT
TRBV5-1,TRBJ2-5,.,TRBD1,CASSLGRLRDRQETQYF,TGCGCCAGCAGCTTGGGACGCCTCCGGGACAGACAAGAGACCCAGTACTTC
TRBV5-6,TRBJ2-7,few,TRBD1,CASSLEWDRGNYEQYF,TGTGCCAGCAGCTTGGAGTGGGACAGAGGAAACTACGAGCAGTACTTC